The source of this T cell receptor beta chain is a study of shared clonotypes between healthy human individuals. The overall study: Three plates each covered CD4 naive and memory; CD8 naive two, CD8 memory one. The study's findings and limits: With a few donors compared, around 5% of naive CD4 clonotypes were shared.

Points on this clone: Its specificity is not known.

J was trimmed by 8 bases and V by 6 bases; bases with no gene match: 11. Germline-derived CDR1 and CDR2 are MNHNY and SVGAGI (reference sequence). The CDR3 contains 15 residues. The table came from immunoSEQ multiplex PCR; TCRdb's copy has only in-frame clones and leaves some out. Counted here are about a million clones, around three quarters occurring once; the ten biggest clones make up approximately 1.5%. The donors, healthy adults who were HIV-negative, had experienced no recent acute infections or vaccinations. This receptor was taken from a man aged 18 to 29 in good health. The chain is built from TRBV6-6 and TRBJ1-4; TRBD1 matches at 8 bases. Sequencing was performed on memory CD4+ T cells sorted from blood. Indicated subset: CD45RA-negative fraction. The CDR3, as DNA: TGTGCCAGCAGCCGAACAGGGGGACGGGAAGAAAAACTGTTTTTT. Translated, it gives CASSRTGGREEKLFF.